This T cell receptor (beta chain) was sequenced for a study of neurological immune-mediated disorders. General study points: CDR3 amino acid sequences of expanded clones were not shared across subjects, a result suggesting private repertoires in all groups.

The CDR3 is 15 residues long. The ends lost 0 bases at V and 4 bases at J; junction bases unmatched: 6. The V gene's germline CDR1 is SGHRS and CDR2 YFSETQ. As for the cDNA, it was generated by 5'RACE with 10-nucleotide random UMIs. The authors obtained over 170 million TCR-beta sequences from 15-18 subjects per sequencing run. TCRdb analysed the 5' RACE reads with MiXCR anew, one entry per CDR3 protein. The table includes roughly 25,000 distinct CDR3 sequences, less than 15% detected once. This clonotype has a count of ten or more. Its cognate antigen is unknown. The time point: technical triplicate 1. The sorted libraries started from around 1 million CD4+ or CD8+ T cells.

The rearrangement links TRBV5-1 to TRBJ2-5; 7 bases align to TRBD2. Sample: CD4+ T cells from blood. The origin of this receptor is a female donor with HTLV-1-associated myelopathy (HAM/TSP). CDR3: CASSLGDYQGETQYF. The CDR3 nucleotides read TGCGCCAGCAGCTTGGGGGACTACCAGGGAGAGACCCAGTACTTC.